This T cell receptor beta chain was observed in a study of tissue T cells after allogeneic stem cell transplantation. General study points: Few T cell clones were shared across patients, but motif clusters showed tissue-specific shared signatures. Blood and spleen captured only part of the tissue TCR repertoire. Some tissue clones might be persisting host cells; their alloreactivity or antigen specificity was not determined.

The CDR3 extends over 15 amino acids. TCRdb keeps only in-frame clones here, not all; method: immunoSEQ multiplex PCR. Of thousands of clones in the sample, around three fifths were seen once. On this clone itself: Its antigen is undetermined.

The chain is built from TRBV12-2 and TRBJ1-6; no check of the table's D call, TRBD1, against the DNA was made. TRBV12-2 is listed as a pseudogene. This sample comprised tissue from the jejunum, obtained at autopsy. This TCR was sampled from a male donor aged 60 or over with lung cancer. The CDR3 sequence is CASRLGDRVNSPLHF. CDR3 nucleotide sequence: TGTGCAAGTCGCTTGGGGGACAGGGTCAATTCACCCCTCCACTTT.